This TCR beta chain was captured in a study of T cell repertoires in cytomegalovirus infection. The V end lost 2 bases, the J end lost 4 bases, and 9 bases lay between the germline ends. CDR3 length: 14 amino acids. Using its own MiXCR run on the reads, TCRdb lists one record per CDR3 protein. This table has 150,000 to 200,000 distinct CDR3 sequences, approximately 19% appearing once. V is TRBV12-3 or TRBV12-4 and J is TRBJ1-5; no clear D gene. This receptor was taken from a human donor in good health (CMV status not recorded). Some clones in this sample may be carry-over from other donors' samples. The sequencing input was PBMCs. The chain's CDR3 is CASSLLMGNQPQHF. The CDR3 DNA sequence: TGTGCCAGCAGTTTATTGATGGGGAATCAGCCCCAGCATTTT.